These T cell receptor beta chains were read from a single sample in a study of cytomegalovirus exposure and HLA in healthy donors. Generated by immunoSEQ multiplex PCR, the TCRdb table keeps only in-frame clones and is missing some. The table records about 210,000 clones, 82% of them present only once. Sequencing was carried out using PBMCs. These receptors were taken from a man between 35 and 55 years old in good health and CMV-seropositive. The CDR3 runs from the conserved cysteine through the conserved F or W. Fields, in order: V gene, J gene, D gene, clone size, CDR3 protein. D genes are given only for firm matches. Some rows have no size entry. The others give once, few or many, or a class for an expanded clone.

TRBV27	TRBJ1-6	TRBD1	NA	CASSPTGGPLHF
TRBV28	TRBJ1-2	NA	NA	CASSLGQSNYGYTF
TRBV2	TRBJ1-1	NA	NA	CASRERGGRAEAFF
TRBV2	TRBJ1-1	NA	NA	CASSERQAPEAFF
TRBV5-1	TRBJ2-7	TRBD1	NA	CASSSGQGDEQYF
TRBV7-6	TRBJ2-5	TRBD2	NA	CASSARLAGGQETQYF
TRBV6-1	TRBJ1-2	NA	NA	CASGGAAYGYTF
TRBV7-9	TRBJ1-1	NA	NA	CASRTGQNTEAFF
TRBV4-1	TRBJ1-1	TRBD1	few	CASSQTGTGALNTEAFF
TRBV7-9	TRBJ1-1	NA	NA	CASSRSWGTGAMVTEAFF
TRBV29-1	TRBJ1-1	NA	NA	CSVLLPDRKNTEAFF
TRBV19	TRBJ2-2	NA	NA	CASSIGPDLNTGELFF
TRBV27	TRBJ1-3	NA	few	CASSPHRAGNTIYF
TRBV9	TRBJ2-2	NA	few	CASSVGSRPQGNTGELFF
TRBV5-1	TRBJ2-5	TRBD2	NA	CASSQGLAGAGQETQYF
TRBV10-3	TRBJ2-1	NA	once	CAISESGTHGEQFF
TRBV20-1	TRBJ2-1	NA	few	CSASQGNEQFF
TRBV6-1	TRBJ1-4	NA	NA	CASSEGMRGEKLFF
TRBV19	TRBJ1-1	NA	NA	CASSIAGIDTEAFF
TRBV7-8	TRBJ1-5	NA	NA	CASSPYSNQPQHF
TRBV6-6	TRBJ2-7	TRBD1	few	CASSSGTGRNEQYF
TRBV7-3	TRBJ2-2	TRBD1	NA	CASSPGTGLSPGELFF
TRBV7-2	TRBJ2-3	NA	NA	CASSQSDTQYF
TRBV10-3	TRBJ1-2	NA	few	CAISETQQSANYGYTF
TRBV10-3	TRBJ2-5	NA	NA	CAISDLNSLGETQYF
TRBV19	TRBJ2-3	TRBD2	NA	CASCAGGPSTDTQYF
TRBV19	TRBJ2-1	TRBD1	NA	CASSETGAYNEQFF
TRBV27	TRBJ2-3	TRBD2	NA	CASSFRTSGRADTDTQYF
TRBV2	TRBJ2-3	TRBD2	NA	CASGGLSGKTDTQYF
TRBV27	TRBJ2-7	TRBD1	NA	CASSNTGGGYEQYF
TRBV5-1	TRBJ2-2	TRBD1	NA	CASSLGQGAYTGELFF
TRBV10-2	TRBJ2-3	NA	NA	CASREGDTQYF
TRBV7-9	TRBJ1-1	NA	NA	CASRTLLGAATEAFF
TRBV10-2	TRBJ1-1	NA	NA	CASRGGLDTEAFF
TRBV5-1	TRBJ2-5	TRBD1	NA	CASSPQGGHETQYF
TRBV13	TRBJ2-7	TRBD1	NA	CASSRRQGLSYEQYF
TRBV7-2	TRBJ1-2	NA	NA	CASSYGTERGYTF
TRBV5-1	TRBJ2-5	TRBD2	NA	CASQLRVGREETQYF
TRBV7-9	TRBJ1-4	NA	NA	CASSFIQINEKLFF
TRBV2	TRBJ2-7	TRBD1	once	CASSPGTAVGEQYF
TRBV5-6	TRBJ1-1	NA	NA	CASSLLRREAEAFF
TRBV18	TRBJ2-1	NA	NA	CASSPFDPSAGYNEQFF
TRBV29-1	TRBJ1-5	NA	NA	CSVREKSNQPQHF
TRBV7-9	TRBJ2-1	NA	NA	CASSLGLPGIDEQFF
TRBV7-8	TRBJ1-4	NA	NA	CASSGGPDDEKLFF
TRBV2	TRBJ1-2	NA	NA	CASSEWGAANYGYTF
TRBV7-2	TRBJ2-7	NA	NA	CASSLLASVYEQYF
TRBV18	TRBJ2-1	TRBD2	NA	CASSPQRGTSGVGEQFF
TRBV5-4	TRBJ2-3	TRBD2	NA	CASSLMAGGFTDTQYF
TRBV28	TRBJ1-5	NA	NA	CASSRRGDNQPQHF
TRBV27	TRBJ2-1	TRBD2	few	CASSRDSGGRNEQFF
TRBV2	TRBJ2-7	NA	once	CASGVDRRSYEQYF
TRBV10-1	TRBJ2-3	NA	NA	CASSDQGSTDTQYF
TRBV10-2	TRBJ1-1	NA	NA	CASSVLNTEAFF
TRBV6-1	TRBJ1-6	NA	NA	CASSEGGFNSPLHF
TRBV27	TRBJ2-3	TRBD2	NA	CASSTGTSGSPDTQYF
TRBV4-2	TRBJ2-7	TRBD2	NA	CASSQGLAGNSYEQYF